These 20 T cell receptor beta chains were sequenced from one sample in a study of shared clonotypes between healthy human individuals. Assay: immunoSEQ multiplex PCR; the TCRdb copy retains only in-frame clones and omits some. This table holds 550,000 to 700,000 clones, 73% found once. The specimen was memory CD4+ T cells sorted from blood. The subset is: CD45RA-negative fraction. These receptors all stem from a woman under 40 in good health.

The chain has TRBV6-4 and TRBJ2-3, with D possibly matching TRBD2 (5 bases). The germline gives CDR1 MRHNA, CDR2 SNTAGT. With 3 bases removed from V and 6 bases from J, the gap between germline ends came to 19 bases. This CDR3 spans 16 amino acids. Here the CDR3 reads CASSESAGLSSDTQYF. CDR3 coding DNA: TGTGCCAGCAGTGAGTCGGCGGGCCTCTCCTCGGATACGCAGTATTTT.

The chain combines TRBV5-4 with TRBJ2-3; 7 bases align to TRBD2. From germline, CDR1 is SGHNT and CDR2 YYREEE (reference sequence). The V and J ends lost 3 bases and 2 bases, in that order; junction bases with no gene match: 9. CDR3 length: 16 residues. The CDR3 nucleotides read TGTGCCAGCAGCTGGGGGGGGTATGGGAACACAGATACGCAGTATTTT. This translates into CASSWGGYGNTDTQYF.

The chain recombines TRBV28 with TRBJ2-1, with D perhaps matching TRBD2 (5 bases). CDR3 size: 13 residues. V dropped 5 bases and J dropped 8 bases, with 13 bases sitting between them. The V gene's germline CDR1 is MDHEN and CDR2 SYDVKM. CDR3 DNA sequence: TGTGCCAGCAGTGCACCGACTAATCATGAGCAGTTCTTC. Amino acid sequence: CASSAPTNHEQFF.

This chain links TRBV5-1 with TRBJ2-1, with TRBD2 identical over 8 bases. With 1 base clipped from V and 4 bases from J, the junction kept 10 bases outside the gene matches. The CDR3 covers 17 residues. The V gene's germline CDR1 is SGHRS and CDR2 YFSETQ. The CDR3 spells CASSLSKAGELYNEQFF. The CDR3, as DNA: TGCGCCAGCAGCTTGTCTAAAGCGGGAGAACTTTACAATGAGCAGTTCTTC. The full variable domain, with the rest looked up from reference TRBV5-1 and TRBJ2-1, is KAGVTQTPRYLIKTRGQQVTLSCSPISGHRSVSWYQQTPGQGLQFLFEYFSETQRNKGNFPGRFSGRQFSNSRSEMNVSTLELGDSALYLCASSLSKAGELYNEQFFGPGTRLTVL.

The rearrangement joins TRBV19 to TRBJ2-3; 9 bases fit TRBD1. V was clipped by 9 bases and J by 4 bases; unmatched bases: 5. Germline loops: CDR1 LNHDA, CDR2 SQIVND (reference sequence). The CDR3 has 13 residues. The CDR3 region is CASWDREADTQYF. For the CDR3, the DNA is TGTGCCAGCTGGGACAGGGAAGCAGATACGCAGTATTTT.

The chain is built from TRBV9 and TRBJ2-2; the match to TRBD2 covers 10 bases. This CDR3 is built from 20 residues. Looked up from germline, CDR1 is SGDLS and CDR2 is YYNGEE. The V gene end was trimmed by 3 bases and the J gene end by 2 bases; junction bases not matched to a gene: 16. CDR3 in amino acids: CASSEASRTSGKENTGELFF. Here the CDR3 DNA reads TGTGCCAGCAGCGAAGCGAGTCGTACTAGCGGGAAAGAAAACACCGGGGAGCTGTTTTTT.

The J gene is TRBJ1-2, the V gene TRBV2; D gene ambiguous. The CDR3 extends over 13 amino acids. With 4 bases removed from V and 5 bases from J, the gap between germline ends came to 11 bases. The germline gives CDR1 SNHLY, CDR2 FYNNEI. The CDR3 loop is CASSVRPEYGYTF. As DNA, the CDR3 is TGTGCCAGCAGTGTTCGCCCGGAATATGGCTACACCTTC.

The chain employs TRBV15 and TRBJ1-1, with D possibly matching TRBD1 (5 bases). CDR1 and CDR2 from the germline V gene are LNHNV and YYDKDF (reference sequence). V gave up 3 bases and J gave up 5 bases, with 13 bases separating them. The CDR3 is 14 residues long. The CDR3 protein is CATSSSQGWTEAFF. For the CDR3, the DNA is TGTGCCACCAGCAGTTCGCAGGGATGGACTGAAGCTTTCTTT.

The CDR3 DNA follows: TGTGCCAGCAGTAGCTGGACAGGGGGCGAGACTGAAGCTTTCTTT. Translated: CASSSWTGGETEAFF. V and J are TRBV28 and TRBJ1-1; 11 positions match TRBD1. Germline assignment: CDR1 MDHEN and CDR2 SYDVKM. This CDR3 is built from 15 residues. J gave up 5 bases and V 5 bases, and 7 bases lay outside the gene matches.

The chain is built from TRBV27 and TRBJ2-3, with D maybe TRBD1 (5 bases). V shed 5 bases and J shed 5 bases, with 11 bases lying between them. Germline V gene lookup returns CDR1 MNHEY and CDR2 SMNVEV (reference sequence). This CDR3 is built from 13 residues. The CDR3 loop reads CASSKGVKDTQYF. DNA of the CDR3: TGTGCCAGCAGTAAAGGGGTTAAAGATACGCAGTATTTT.

On this clone itself: This may be a read error: a much more frequent sequence differs by one nucleotide. Other DNA variants within this sample encode the same CDR3. The V call is TRBV5-4, the J call TRBJ1-1, with D uncertain. The germline V and J ends were trimmed by 0 bases and 1 base, with 4 bases remaining between them. The germline gives CDR1 SGHNT, CDR2 YYREEE (reference sequence). The CDR3 totals 13 residues. CDR3 region: CASSLAKNTEAFF. In DNA form, the CDR3 reads TGTGCCAGCAGCTTGGCCAAGAACACTGAAGCTTTCTTT.

In the case of this clone: Other DNA sequences from this sample encode an identical CDR3 as well. The chain couples TRBV27 to TRBJ2-1; D is unresolved. Trimming shortened V by 5 bases and J by 0 bases, and 11 bases separated the two germline ends. This CDR3 spans 15 amino acids. Germline V gene sequence: CDR1 MNHEY, CDR2 SMNVEV (reference sequence). Written as DNA, the CDR3 is TGTGCCAGCAGTCCGAATCCGAGCTCCTACAATGAGCAGTTCTTC. Translating gives CASSPNPSSYNEQFF.

The rearrangement joins TRBV9 to TRBJ1-2; D call uncertain. The CDR3 has 16 residues. Looked up from germline, CDR1 is SGDLS and CDR2 is YYNGEE. The V end was cut by 3 bases, the J end by 3 bases, with 18 bases between. The CDR3 here is CASSGRRAFDDYGYTF. Written as DNA, the CDR3 is TGTGCCAGCAGCGGTAGGCGCGCCTTTGACGACTATGGCTACACCTTC. Combining the CDR3 with reference TRBV9 and TRBJ1-2 gives the whole variable domain DSGVTQTPKHLITATGQRVTLRCSPRSGDLSVYWYQQSLDQGLQFLIQYYNGEERAKGNILERFSAQQFPDLHSELNLSSLELGDSALYFCASSGRRAFDDYGYTFGSGTRLTVV.

This clone was counted only a few times. The chain carries TRBV7-9 and TRBJ2-5; D is unclear. Germline-derived CDR1 and CDR2 are SEHNR and FQNEAQ (reference sequence). This CDR3 spans 14 amino acids. Trimming took off 1 base at V and 0 bases at J, with 6 bases between the two ends. CDR3 bases: TGTGCCAGCAGCTTAGGCCGCGACCAAGAGACCCAGTACTTC. Translating gives CASSLGRDQETQYF.

The chain couples TRBV6-5 to TRBJ2-7; 7 bases fit TRBD2. This CDR3 is 15 amino acids long. CDR1 and CDR2 (germline): MNHEY, SVGAGI. The ends lost 6 bases at V and 3 bases at J; junction bases unmatched: 11. CDR3 in amino acids: CASRGLAVRGYEQYF. CDR3 DNA sequence: TGTGCCAGCAGGGGTCTAGCGGTTAGGGGCTACGAGCAGTACTTC.

In this sample, this clone turned up a few times. V usage is TRBV2 and J usage is TRBJ2-7; D is tentatively TRBD1 or TRBD2 (5 bases each). Trimming took off 11 bases at V and 7 bases at J, with 12 bases between the two ends. CDR1 SNHLY and CDR2 FYNNEI come from the germline V gene. The CDR3 is 10 amino acids. DNA of the CDR3: TGTGCCGCAAGAGGGGAAGAGCAGTACTTC. It yields the protein CAARGEEQYF.

This chain joins TRBV7-2 and TRBJ1-3, with D unclear. In germline, CDR1 is SGHTA, CDR2 FQGNSA. CDR3 size: 11 residues. Between the trimmed V and J ends, which lost 3 bases and 6 bases, there was a span of 3 bases. The CDR3 DNA is TGTGCCAGCAGCTTCATAAACACCATATATTTT. Translation: CASSFINTIYF.

This rearrangement joins TRBV5-8 to TRBJ2-1; the D gene is possibly TRBD2 (6 bases). V lost 0 bases and J 9 bases, leaving 7 bases between the germline ends. CDR1 and CDR2 from the germline V gene are SGHTS and YDEGEE. The CDR3 extends over 12 amino acids. The CDR3 sequence is CASSLGGGEQFF. CDR3 nucleotide sequence: TGTGCCAGCAGCTTGGGGGGAGGTGAGCAGTTCTTC.

A single count supports this clone. The rearrangement links TRBV6-5 to TRBJ2-2; weak D call: TRBD1 (6 bases). V dropped 3 bases and J dropped 3 bases, with 11 bases sitting between them. From germline, CDR1 is MNHEY and CDR2 SVGAGI. The CDR3 runs to 15 residues. The CDR3 loop reads CASSYGGLHTGELFF. The CDR3 bases are TGTGCCAGCAGTTATGGGGGCTTACACACCGGGGAGCTGTTTTTT.

This rearrangement joins TRBV5-5 to TRBJ1-4, with D maybe TRBD1 (5 bases). CDR3 length: 13 residues. Germline V gene sequence: CDR1 SGHKS, CDR2 YYEKEE (reference sequence). Between the trimmed V and J ends, which lost 0 bases and 11 bases, there was a span of 11 bases. CDR3 protein: CASSLAQEGKLFF. The CDR3 DNA follows: TGTGCCAGCAGCTTGGCTCAAGAGGGGAAACTGTTTTTT.